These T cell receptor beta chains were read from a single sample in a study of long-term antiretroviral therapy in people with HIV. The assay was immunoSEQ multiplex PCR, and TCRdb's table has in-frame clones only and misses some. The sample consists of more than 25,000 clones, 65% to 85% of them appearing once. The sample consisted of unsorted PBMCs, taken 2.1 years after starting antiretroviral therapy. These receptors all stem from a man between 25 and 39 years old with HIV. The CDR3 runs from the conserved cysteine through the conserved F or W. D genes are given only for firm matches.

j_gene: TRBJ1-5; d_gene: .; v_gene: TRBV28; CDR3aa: CASTLWAGGYNQPQHF; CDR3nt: TGTGCCAGCACCCTTTGGGCGGGGGGTTACAATCAGCCCCAGCATTTT
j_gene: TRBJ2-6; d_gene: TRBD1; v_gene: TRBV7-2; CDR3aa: CASSRTGAGANVLTF; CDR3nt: TGTGCCAGCAGTCGTACAGGGGCTGGGGCCAACGTCCTGACTTTC
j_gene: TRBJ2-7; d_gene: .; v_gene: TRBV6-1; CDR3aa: CASKREVAYEQYF; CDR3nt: TGTGCCAGCAAAAGGGAGGTTGCCTACGAGCAGTACTTC
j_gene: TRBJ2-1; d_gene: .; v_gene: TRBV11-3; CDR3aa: CASSLSLARGEQFF; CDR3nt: TGTGCCAGCAGCTTATCCCTAGCGCGCGGTGAGCAGTTCTTC
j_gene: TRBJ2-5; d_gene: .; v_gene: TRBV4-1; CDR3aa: CASSQEASWETQYF; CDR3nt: TGCGCCAGCAGCCAAGAAGCTAGCTGGGAGACCCAGTACTTC
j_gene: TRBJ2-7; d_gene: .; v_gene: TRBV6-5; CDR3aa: CASSQRDFYEQYF; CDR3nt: TGTGCCAGCAGTCAACGGGACTTCTACGAGCAGTACTTC
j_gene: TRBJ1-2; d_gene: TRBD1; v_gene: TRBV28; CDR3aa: CASSFALPDRANYGYTF; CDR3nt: TGTGCCAGCAGTTTCGCCCTCCCGGACAGGGCAAACTATGGCTACACCTTC
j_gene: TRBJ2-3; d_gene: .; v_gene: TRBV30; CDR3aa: CASGHTDTQYF; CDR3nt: TGTGCCTCCGGCCACACAGATACGCAGTATTTT
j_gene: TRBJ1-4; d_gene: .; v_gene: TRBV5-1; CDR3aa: CASSVPGGVSEKLFF; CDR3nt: TGCGCCAGCAGCGTGCCCGGTGGTGTTAGTGAAAAACTGTTTTTT
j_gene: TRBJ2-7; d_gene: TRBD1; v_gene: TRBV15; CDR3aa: CATRDRDTYEQYF; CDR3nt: TGTGCCACCCGGGACAGGGATACCTACGAGCAGTACTTC
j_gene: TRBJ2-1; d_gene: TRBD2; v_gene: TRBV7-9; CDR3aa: CASSLGLAGGPGLNEQFF; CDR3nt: TGTGCCAGCAGCCTGGGACTAGCGGGAGGTCCGGGGTTGAATGAGCAGTTCTTC
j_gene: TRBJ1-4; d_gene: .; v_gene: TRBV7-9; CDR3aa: CASSLGSGPNEKLFF; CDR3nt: TGTGCCAGCAGCTTAGGTTCGGGACCTAATGAAAAACTGTTTTTT
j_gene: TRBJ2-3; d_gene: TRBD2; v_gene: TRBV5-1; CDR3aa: CASCAGLAGEPCTDTQYF; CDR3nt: TGCGCCAGCTGCGCCGGACTAGCGGGGGAACCCTGCACAGATACGCAGTATTTT
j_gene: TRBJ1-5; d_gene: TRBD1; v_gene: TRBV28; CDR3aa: CASSSYRDSLLSNQPQHF; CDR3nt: TGTGCCAGCAGTTCTTACCGGGACAGCTTACTTAGCAATCAGCCCCAGCATTTT
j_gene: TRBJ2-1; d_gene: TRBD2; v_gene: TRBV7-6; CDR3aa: CASSWGLAGRNKGREQFF; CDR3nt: TGTGCCAGCAGCTGGGGACTAGCGGGGCGAAACAAAGGGCGGGAGCAGTTCTTC
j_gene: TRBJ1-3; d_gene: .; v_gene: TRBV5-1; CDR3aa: CASSLAPGSSGNTIYF; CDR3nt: TGCGCCAGCAGCTTGGCCCCTGGGAGCTCTGGAAACACCATATATTTT